The 11 T cell receptor beta chains below come from one sample, sequenced in a study of cytomegalovirus exposure and HLA in healthy donors. Both 60 Vbeta primers and 13 Jbeta primers went into the PCR. Sequencing was performed with immunoSEQ multiplex PCR; in TCRdb, only in-frame clones are kept and a portion is missing. The sample has some 190,000 clones, around 85% seen once. Sequences were obtained from PBMCs. All receptors come from a boy younger than 10 in good health and CMV-seronegative.

This rearrangement joins TRBV27 to TRBJ2-1; tentative D call: TRBD1 (6 bases). Germline V CDR1 and CDR2: MNHEY, SMNVEV (reference sequence). There are 12 residues in the CDR3. Between the trimmed V and J ends, which lost 7 bases and 12 bases, there was a span of 16 bases. The CDR3 reads CASTTQGCPQFF. In DNA, the CDR3 is TGTGCCAGCACGACCCAGGGGTGTCCGCAGTTCTTC.

CDR3 residues: CASSQGLLDSNSPLHF. The CDR3 nucleotides are TGCGCCAGCAGCCAAGGCCTATTGGACAGCAATTCACCCCTCCACTTT. The V gene is TRBV4-1, the J gene TRBJ1-6; maybe TRBD1 (6 bases). The ends were cut back, 1 base at V and 7 bases at J, with 14 bases in the middle. CDR1 is MGHRA and CDR2 is YSYEKL in the germline V gene. CDR3 length: 16 residues.

The chain has TRBV6-5 and TRBJ2-1; 8 positions match TRBD2. CDR1 MNHEY and CDR2 SVGAGI come from the germline V gene. This CDR3 comprises 14 residues. The ends lost 2 bases at V and 4 bases at J; junction bases unmatched: 1. Here the CDR3 reads CASSYSGSYNEQFF. The CDR3 nucleotides read TGTGCCAGCAGTTACAGCGGGAGTTACAATGAGCAGTTCTTC.

The V and J genes are TRBV7-3 and TRBJ2-2, with TRBD1 identical over 11 bases. The CDR3 totals 18 residues. The V segment lost 0 bases and the J segment 4 bases; nucleotides outside the gene matches: 7. The germline V gene encodes CDR1 SGHTA and CDR2 FQGTGA. The CDR3 protein is CASSLTPFGTGGTGELFF. The CDR3 nucleotides are TGTGCCAGCAGCTTAACCCCTTTTGGGACAGGGGGCACCGGGGAGCTGTTTTTT.

Turning to this clone: A junction end diverges from the germline sequence, so it may reflect a read error. Other DNA sequences within the sample encode an identical CDR3. The rearrangement uses TRBV7-9 and TRBJ1-2, with TRBD1 as a possible D gene (6 bases). Per germline, CDR1 SEHNR and CDR2 FQNEAQ (reference sequence). This CDR3 contains 13 residues. The CDR3: CASSLGQYYGYTF. DNA for the CDR3: TGCGCCAGCAGCCTAGGACAGTACTATGGCTACACCTTC.

V gene TRBV5-8 combines with J gene TRBJ2-1; D gene uncertain. Between the trimmed V and J ends, which lost 1 base and 8 bases, there was a span of 19 bases. This CDR3 is built from 16 residues. The germline CDR1 and CDR2 sequences are SGHTS and YDEGEE. For the CDR3, the DNA is TGTGCCAGCAGCTTGTATGCTTTCGTCGGTAACCATGAGCAGTTCTTC. Translated: CASSLYAFVGNHEQFF.

The J gene is TRBJ2-7, the V gene TRBV5-6, with a tentative D call TRBD1 (6 bases). V was pared by 0 bases and J by 6 bases, with 10 bases between. Germline V gene sequence: CDR1 SGHDT, CDR2 YYEEEE. This CDR3 spans 13 amino acids. Here the CDR3 reads CASSLAGVLEQYF. Here the CDR3 DNA reads TGTGCCAGCAGCTTGGCAGGGGTGCTCGAGCAGTACTTC.

The rearrangement links TRBV28 to TRBJ1-3, with D possibly matching TRBD1 (6 bases). Germline V gene sequence: CDR1 MDHEN, CDR2 SYDVKM. Trimming removed 4 bases from V and 2 bases from J, with 12 bases in between. CDR3 length equals 15 residues. The CDR3 DNA reads TGTGCCAGCAGTTGGACCTCAGGGGCTGGAAACACCATATATTTT. Its translation: CASSWTSGAGNTIYF.

The rearrangement uses TRBV7-9 and TRBJ1-1, with D perhaps TRBD1 (6 bases). Germline V gene sequence: CDR1 SEHNR, CDR2 FQNEAQ (reference sequence). The CDR3 has 14 amino acids. Trimming took 3 bases from V and 4 from J, leaving 12 bases between them. CDR3 residues: CASSFPTGTTEAFF. The CDR3 DNA reads as TGTGCCAGCAGCTTCCCCACAGGGACCACTGAAGCTTTCTTT.

The chain carries TRBV29-1 and TRBJ1-5; 7 positions match TRBD1. The CDR3 runs 14 residues. CDR1 is SQVTM, CDR2 ANQGSEA, per germline. J lost 7 bases, V lost 6 bases, and 12 bases had no gene match. CDR3 amino acids: CSVTEYPGGQPQHF. The CDR3 DNA reads TGCAGCGTGACAGAGTACCCAGGGGGGCAGCCCCAGCATTTT.

The table lists this clone with a count of one. J is TRBJ2-3 and V is TRBV6-1, with D possibly matching TRBD1 (5 bases). Germline loops: CDR1 MNHNS, CDR2 SASEGT. V was clipped by 2 bases and J by 3 bases, with 9 bases between them. The CDR3 has 14 amino acids. CDR3 loop: CASSELQGTDTQYF. Written as DNA, the CDR3 is TGTGCCAGCAGTGAATTGCAGGGTACAGATACGCAGTATTTT.